These T cell receptor beta chains were read from a single sample in a study of blood T cell repertoires in COVID-19. Sequencing was performed with immunoSEQ multiplex PCR; in TCRdb, only in-frame clones are kept and a portion is missing. The data contain approximately 140,000 clones, roughly 84% of them singletons. The specimen sequenced was peripheral blood. The receptor source for this set is a woman aged 55-70 years with acute or convalescent COVID-19. Each CDR3 is given with its conserved first and last residue. The order of the fields is J gene, V gene, CDR3 protein.

TRBJ2-1 TRBV9 CASSVGEGTHNEQFF
TRBJ2-7 TRBV6-5 CASRDTGFYEQYF
TRBJ2-5 TRBV4-1 CASSQGVGADVYQETQYF
TRBJ1-1 TRBV7-9 CASSLVGAATEAFF
TRBJ2-1 TRBV9 CASSATSGGTYNEQFF
TRBJ2-3 TRBV19 CASSIGPSGGFTDTQYF
TRBJ1-1 TRBV12-5 CASGLSTPRTGISTEAFF
TRBJ1-4 TRBV30 CAWTGGRTNEKLFF
TRBJ1-3 TRBV5-5 CASSLTGVSGNTIYF
TRBJ2-7 TRBV10-3 CAISAGGEQYF
TRBJ2-1 TRBV4-1 CASSRGGGLSDEQFF
TRBJ1-1 TRBV6-5 CASSRDSEAFF
TRBJ2-1 TRBV11-2 CASSLTGGEYNEQFF
TRBJ1-3 TRBV19 CASSIGGQFPGNTIYF